These T cell receptor beta chains were read from a single sample in a study of breast tumors, draining lymph nodes, adjacent tissues. TCRdb reanalysed the multiplex PCR reads using MiXCR and keeps one entry per CDR3 protein. The sample has more than 100,000 distinct CDR3 sequences; about 20% are singletons. Sequencing input: axillary lymph node tissue. The receptors were gathered from a female donor with breast cancer. Some clones in this sample may be carry-over from other donors' samples. The CDR3 runs from the conserved cysteine through the conserved F or W. The D gene is left open where the match is weak. Rows may omit the clone size; those that give it use once, few, many or a size class.

clone_size: many
v_call: TRBV9
d_call: .
j_call: TRBJ2-5
cdr3_nt: TGTGCCAGCAGCGTAGAGGGACGGACCCAAGAGACCCAGTACTTC
cdr3_aa: CASSVEGRTQETQYF

clone_size: .
v_call: TRBV12-5
d_call: TRBD1
j_call: TRBJ1-1
cdr3_nt: TGTGCTAGTGGTTTGTCCACGACAGGGGGCAACACTGAAGCTTTCTTT
cdr3_aa: CASGLSTTGGNTEAFF

clone_size: many
v_call: TRBV12-3/TRBV12-4
d_call: TRBD2
j_call: TRBJ2-3
cdr3_nt: TGTGCCAGCAGCTATGGGACTAGCGGGAGATCAGATACGCAGTATTTT
cdr3_aa: CASSYGTSGRSDTQYF

clone_size: many
v_call: TRBV3-1
d_call: .
j_call: TRBJ2-7
cdr3_nt: TGTGCCAGCAGCCGGGGGAGGCACTCCTACGAGCAGTACTTC
cdr3_aa: CASSRGRHSYEQYF

clone_size: many
v_call: TRBV3-1
d_call: .
j_call: TRBJ2-7
cdr3_nt: TGTGCCAGCAGCCAAGTCAGGGCAGGGAGCTACGAGCAGTACTTC
cdr3_aa: CASSQVRAGSYEQYF

clone_size: many
v_call: TRBV7-2
d_call: .
j_call: TRBJ2-7
cdr3_nt: TGTGCCAGCAGCTTAGTAGCCGGGTCTCTCGAGCAGTACTTC
cdr3_aa: CASSLVAGSLEQYF

clone_size: many
v_call: TRBV27
d_call: .
j_call: TRBJ2-7
cdr3_nt: TGTGCCAGCAGTTTATCGGAGGGTGAGGAGCAGTACTTC
cdr3_aa: CASSLSEGEEQYF

clone_size: many
v_call: TRBV5-1
d_call: .
j_call: TRBJ2-3
cdr3_nt: TGCGCCAGCAGCAATGGAGGGGCCCCAAGGGGGACGCAGTATTTT
cdr3_aa: CASSNGGAPRGTQYF

clone_size: many
v_call: TRBV6-5
d_call: .
j_call: TRBJ2-5
cdr3_nt: TGTGCCAGCAGTACCCAGGGACTCGCCAAAGAGACCCAGTACTTC
cdr3_aa: CASSTQGLAKETQYF

clone_size: many
v_call: TRBV2
d_call: TRBD1
j_call: TRBJ1-2
cdr3_nt: TGTGCCAGCACCAGGGGACAGGGATTAACTAACTATGGCTACACCTTC
cdr3_aa: CASTRGQGLTNYGYTF

clone_size: few
v_call: TRBV20-1
d_call: TRBD2
j_call: TRBJ2-4
cdr3_nt: TGCAGTGCTCCTTACTCTCAGCGGGGAAACATTCAGTACTTC
cdr3_aa: CSAPYSQRGNIQYF

clone_size: many
v_call: TRBV6-5
d_call: TRBD2
j_call: TRBJ2-2
cdr3_nt: TGTGCCAGCTTAGCTGGGCTAGCGGGCGGGGAGCTGTTTTTT
cdr3_aa: CASLAGLAGGELFF

clone_size: many
v_call: TRBV9
d_call: TRBD2
j_call: TRBJ2-5
cdr3_nt: TGTGCCAGCAGCGTAAATCCCTTTAGCGGGAGTCGGGAGACCCAGTACTTC
cdr3_aa: CASSVNPFSGSRETQYF

clone_size: many
v_call: TRBV12-3/TRBV12-4
d_call: .
j_call: TRBJ2-2
cdr3_nt: TGTGCCAGCAGCCATACTCAGGGGTCCGGGGAGCTGTTTTTT
cdr3_aa: CASSHTQGSGELFF

clone_size: many
v_call: TRBV15
d_call: TRBD1
j_call: TRBJ1-2
cdr3_nt: TGTGCCACCAGCAGACAGGGGGGTGGCTACACCTTC
cdr3_aa: CATSRQGGGYTF

clone_size: many
v_call: TRBV7-9
d_call: .
j_call: TRBJ2-1
cdr3_nt: TGTGCCAGCAGCTTAAGTGGTCCCAACAATGAGCAGTTCTTC
cdr3_aa: CASSLSGPNNEQFF

clone_size: .
v_call: TRBV20-1
d_call: .
j_call: TRBJ2-7
cdr3_nt: TGCAGTGCGATAGAGGGACGGGGAAACAGGCCCCACGAGCAGTACTTC
cdr3_aa: CSAIEGRGNRPHEQYF

clone_size: many
v_call: TRBV20-1
d_call: TRBD1
j_call: TRBJ1-2
cdr3_nt: TGCAGTGCTATCGTTCCCCCCCACAGGGGGGACTATGGCTACACCTTC
cdr3_aa: CSAIVPPHRGDYGYTF

clone_size: many
v_call: TRBV19
d_call: TRBD1
j_call: TRBJ1-2
cdr3_nt: TGTGCCAGAATACTTCGGACAGGGGGTTTCTATGGCTACACCTTC
cdr3_aa: CARILRTGGFYGYTF

clone_size: many
v_call: TRBV2
d_call: .
j_call: TRBJ2-7
cdr3_nt: TGTGCCAGCGGGAGGAGTAAATCCTACGAGCAGTACTTC
cdr3_aa: CASGRSKSYEQYF

clone_size: many
v_call: TRBV27
d_call: TRBD1
j_call: TRBJ2-1
cdr3_nt: TGTGCCAGCAGCTTCGGACAGGGGACCTACAATGAGCAGTTCTTC
cdr3_aa: CASSFGQGTYNEQFF

clone_size: many
v_call: TRBV9
d_call: TRBD2
j_call: TRBJ2-3
cdr3_nt: TGTGCCAGCAGCTCCTCTCGGGTGGGGGGTGCTAGCGGGAAGGTAGATACGCAGTATTTT
cdr3_aa: CASSSSRVGGASGKVDTQYF

clone_size: .
v_call: TRBV12-3/TRBV12-4
d_call: .
j_call: TRBJ1-2
cdr3_nt: TGTGCCAGCAGTTTAGTGTCAGGGTTCGTTTTAGGCGTGACGAACTATGGCTACACCTTC
cdr3_aa: CASSLVSGFVLGVTNYGYTF

clone_size: many
v_call: TRBV6-6
d_call: .
j_call: TRBJ2-7
cdr3_nt: TGTGCCAGCAGTTACTCGCGGGACATAGCCTACGAGCAGTACTTC
cdr3_aa: CASSYSRDIAYEQYF

clone_size: .
v_call: TRBV19
d_call: TRBD1
j_call: TRBJ2-4
cdr3_nt: TGTGCCAGTAGTATTGGGGGGACAGGGATAGCCAAAAACATTCAGTACTTC
cdr3_aa: CASSIGGTGIAKNIQYF